A selection of T cell receptor beta chains follows, all from one sample in a study of CD8 T cells in ankylosing spondylitis. TCRdb itself ran the 5' RACE reads through MiXCR, one entry per CDR3 protein. The sample holds 800,000 to 900,000 distinct CDR3 sequences, approximately 12% seen once. Material for sequencing was blood, either unsorted or a sorted T cell fraction (not recorded which). These receptors all stem from a male donor with ankylosing spondylitis. Both conserved end residues are part of each CDR3. A D gene is named only where the DNA matches it firmly. Expanded clones are given a class, and other clones once, few, many or no size at all.

j_call v_call cdr3_length clone_size d_call cdr3_aa cdr3_nt
TRBJ1-5 TRBV6-5 16 NA NA CASSSGYTRGNQPQHF TGTGCCAGCAGTTCCGGATATACCCGGGGCAATCAGCCCCAGCATTTT
TRBJ1-2 TRBV7-3 15 NA TRBD1 CASSSGTGGLKSYTF TGTGCCAGCAGCTCCGGGACAGGGGGCCTAAAAAGCTACACCTTC
TRBJ2-5 TRBV20-1 13 few TRBD1 CSPQDRGSETQYF TGCAGCCCTCAGGACAGGGGATCGGAGACCCAGTACTTC
TRBJ1-6 TRBV10-3 14 few TRBD1 CAISAGQGNSPLHF TGTGCCATCAGTGCCGGACAGGGTAATTCACCCCTCCACTTT
TRBJ2-3 TRBV7-9 16 NA NA CASSFPGGAATDTQYF TGTGCCAGCAGCTTCCCAGGCGGAGCGGCCACAGATACGCAGTATTTT
TRBJ1-5 TRBV6-1 14 NA TRBD1 CASTKTGDDQPQHF TGTGCCAGCACCAAAACAGGGGACGATCAGCCCCAGCATTTT
TRBJ1-1 TRBV11-3 14 NA NA CASSLDPRDTEAFF TGTGCCAGCAGCTTAGATCCGCGCGACACTGAAGCTTTCTTT
TRBJ2-5 TRBV28 13 few NA CASSLLRFKGQYF TGTGCCAGCAGTTTATTGCGCTTCAAGGGGCAGTACTTC
TRBJ1-1 TRBV25-1 14 few NA CASSESIGIAGAFF TGTGCCAGCAGTGAATCGATCGGGATAGCGGGAGCTTTCTTT
TRBJ2-2 TRBV20-1 14 NA NA CSARIRVDTGELFF TGCAGTGCTAGAATACGCGTAGACACCGGGGAGCTGTTTTTT
TRBJ1-6 TRBV10-3 15 few NA CAISGGSLYNSPLHF TGTGCCATCAGTGGGGGTAGCCTCTATAATTCACCCCTCCACTTT
TRBJ2-7 TRBV28 15 many TRBD2 CASSVGGEGFYEQYF TGTGCCAGCAGTGTTGGGGGGGAGGGTTTCTACGAGCAGTACTTC
TRBJ2-3 TRBV21-1 13 few NA CASSKVEADTQYF TGTGCCAGCAGCAAAGTGGAAGCAGATACGCAGTATTTT
TRBJ2-2 TRBV5-1 17 NA TRBD2 CASSLTSGGHYTGELFF TGCGCCAGCAGCTTGACTAGCGGGGGTCACTACACCGGGGAGCTGTTTTTT
TRBJ2-2 TRBV4-1 17 few NA CASSLYGTKRYGLKLFF TGCGCCAGCAGCCTTTATGGGACCAAGAGGTACGGGCTGAAGCTGTTTTTT
TRBJ2-1 TRBV11-1 15 NA NA CASSLEARTYNEQFF TGTGCCAGCAGCTTAGAGGCTCGGACCTACAATGAGCAGTTCTTC
TRBJ1-4 TRBV5-1 15 few TRBD1 CASSPRQGTNEKLFF TGCGCCAGCAGTCCAAGACAGGGGACTAATGAAAAACTGTTTTTT
TRBJ2-3 TRBV10-3 11 many NA CAVSSTDTQYF TGTGCCGTTTCTAGCACAGATACGCAGTATTTT
TRBJ2-5 TRBV20-1 19 NA TRBD2 CSARDAGLAGGGAQETQYF TGCAGTGCTAGAGACGCGGGACTAGCGGGGGGTGGGGCCCAAGAGACCCAGTACTTC
TRBJ2-7 TRBV7-2 16 many NA CASSSDVTGGYYEQYF TGTGCCAGCAGCTCCGATGTGACAGGCGGATACTACGAGCAGTACTTC
TRBJ1-6 TRBV20-1 17 NA NA CSSGNPFRSSYNSPLHF TGCAGCTCCGGGAACCCCTTTCGGAGCTCCTATAATTCACCCCTCCACTTT
TRBJ2-1 TRBV5-1 17 many TRBD2 CASSLGPLAGAYNEQFF TGCGCCAGCAGCTTGGGGCCACTAGCGGGGGCCTACAATGAGCAGTTCTTC
TRBJ1-4 TRBV28 12 NA NA CAITGINEKLFF TGTGCCATCACGGGGATTAATGAAAAACTGTTTTTT
TRBJ2-7 TRBV20-1 14 few TRBD1 CSARRGGAEYEQYF TGCAGTGCTAGAAGAGGGGGCGCGGAGTACGAGCAGTACTTC
TRBJ2-1 TRBV6-1 16 NA NA CASSVSERQPYNEQFF TGTGCCAGCAGTGTATCAGAGCGCCAGCCCTACAATGAGCAGTTCTTC
TRBJ2-7 TRBV5-1 15 NA TRBD2 CASSKVAGGNYEQYF TGCGCCAGCAGCAAGGTAGCGGGAGGGAACTACGAGCAGTACTTC
TRBJ1-5 TRBV27 15 NA NA CASSLSGVGGLAQHF TGTGCCAGCAGTTTATCCGGTGTAGGGGGACTGGCCCAGCATTTT
TRBJ1-5 TRBV2 16 NA NA CASSELRRSLNQPQHF TGTGCCAGCAGTGAACTACGGAGGAGCTTAAATCAGCCCCAGCATTTT
TRBJ1-1 TRBV5-1 14 many NA CASSSDRLNTEAFF TGTGCCAGCTCATCCGACAGACTGAACACTGAAGCTTTCTTT
TRBJ2-3 TRBV9 18 few TRBD2 CASSVSGGGIYSTDTQYF TGTGCCAGCAGCGTATCCGGCGGGGGGATATATAGCACAGATACGCAGTATTTT
TRBJ1-2 TRBV5-1 16 NA TRBD1 CASSLFGTGVIYGYTF TGCGCCAGCAGCTTGTTTGGGACAGGGGTTATCTATGGCTACACCTTC
TRBJ2-3 TRBV7-2 15 few NA CASSPWGGSTDTQYF TGTGCCAGCAGCCCATGGGGCGGAAGCACAGATACGCAGTATTTT